Reported below is one T cell receptor (beta chain). This entry belongs to a study of T cell changes during pregnancy in multiple sclerosis. TCRdb's copy holds only in-frame clones and misses some; the assay was immunoSEQ multiplex PCR. In the table there are roughly 66,000 clones, around 92% of which are singletons. The CDR3 length is 10 residues. The germline CDR1 and CDR2 sequences are DFQATT and SNEGSKA (reference sequence). V was trimmed by 5 bases and J by 8 bases, leaving 9 bases between them. The source of this sequence is a female donor with multiple sclerosis, enrolled in a pregnancy study. This specimen consisted of peripheral blood, obtained in the first trimester of pregnancy. This chain connects TRBV20-1 to TRBJ1-2; weak D call: TRBD1 (6 bases). CDR3 loop: CSAGGGGYTF. DNA of the CDR3: TGCAGTGCTGGTGGGGGCGGCTACACCTTC.